What follows is one T cell receptor beta chain and its context. The entry originates in a study of cytomegalovirus exposure and HLA in healthy donors. The V end lost 6 bases, the J end lost 4 bases, and 14 bases lay between the germline ends. This CDR3 has 14 residues. Germline V gene lookup returns CDR1 SGHVS and CDR2 FQNEAQ. The PCR employed 60 Vbeta primers together with 13 Jbeta primers. Generated by immunoSEQ multiplex PCR, the TCRdb table keeps only in-frame clones and is missing some. The sample contains about 130,000 clones, approximately 80% of which appear only once. The rearrangement uses TRBV7-8 and TRBJ2-3; D call uncertain. This TCR came from a male donor in good health and CMV-seropositive. The sequencing input was PBMCs. The CDR3 sequence is CASRGQERSDTQYF. The CDR3 DNA sequence: TGTGCCAGCAGGGGCCAGGAACGTTCAGATACGCAGTATTTT.